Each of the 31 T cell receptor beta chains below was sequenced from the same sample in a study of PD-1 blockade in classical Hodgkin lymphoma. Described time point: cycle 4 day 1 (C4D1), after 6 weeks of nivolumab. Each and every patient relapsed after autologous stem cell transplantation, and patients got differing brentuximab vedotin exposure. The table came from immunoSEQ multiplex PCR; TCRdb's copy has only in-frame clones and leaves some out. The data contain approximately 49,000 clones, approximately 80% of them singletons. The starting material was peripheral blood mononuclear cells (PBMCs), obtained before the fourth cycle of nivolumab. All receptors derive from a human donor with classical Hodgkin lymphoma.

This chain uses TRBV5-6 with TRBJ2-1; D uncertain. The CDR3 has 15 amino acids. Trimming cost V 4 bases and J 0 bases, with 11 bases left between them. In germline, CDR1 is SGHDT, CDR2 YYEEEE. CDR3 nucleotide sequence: TGTGCCAGCAGCCAGGTCCCGGGCTCCTACAATGAGCAGTTCTTC. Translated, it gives CASSQVPGSYNEQFF.

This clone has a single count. CDR3 residues: CASRGAFNYGYTF. CDR3 sequence (DNA): TGTGCCAGCAGGGGGGCCTTTAACTATGGCTACACCTTC. The rearrangement joins TRBV28 to TRBJ1-2; weak D call: TRBD1 (6 bases). Per germline, CDR1 MDHEN and CDR2 SYDVKM. The CDR3 spans 13 residues. V shed 6 bases and J shed 1 base, with 9 bases lying between them.

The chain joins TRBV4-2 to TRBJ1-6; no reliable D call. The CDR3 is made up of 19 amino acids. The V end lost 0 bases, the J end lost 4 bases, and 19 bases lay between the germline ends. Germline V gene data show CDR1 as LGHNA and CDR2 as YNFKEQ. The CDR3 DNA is TGTGCCAGCAGCCAAGAAAGGAGCCTTACCTTCGGTTATAATTCACCCCTCCACTTT. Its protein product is CASSQERSLTFGYNSPLHF.

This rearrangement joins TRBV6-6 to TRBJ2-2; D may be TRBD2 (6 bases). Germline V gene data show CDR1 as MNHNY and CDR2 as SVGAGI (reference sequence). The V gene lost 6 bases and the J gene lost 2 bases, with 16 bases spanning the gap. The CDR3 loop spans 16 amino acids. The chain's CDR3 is CASSPRVGTNTGELFF. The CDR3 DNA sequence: TGTGCCAGCAGCCCAAGGGTTGGGACTAACACCGGGGAGCTGTTTTTT.

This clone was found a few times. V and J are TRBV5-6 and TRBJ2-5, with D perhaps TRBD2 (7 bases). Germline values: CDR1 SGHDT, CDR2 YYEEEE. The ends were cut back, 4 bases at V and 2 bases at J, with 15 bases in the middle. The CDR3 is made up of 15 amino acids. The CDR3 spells CASSGGAQLQETQYF. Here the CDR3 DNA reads TGTGCCAGCAGCGGGGGGGCGCAGCTGCAAGAGACCCAGTACTTC.

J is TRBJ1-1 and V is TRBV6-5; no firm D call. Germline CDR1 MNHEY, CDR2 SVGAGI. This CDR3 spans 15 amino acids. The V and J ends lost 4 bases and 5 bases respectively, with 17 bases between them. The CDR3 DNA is TGTGCCAGCAGTTCCCCCGCCAGGAGGTGGACTGAAGCTTTCTTT. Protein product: CASSSPARRWTEAFF.

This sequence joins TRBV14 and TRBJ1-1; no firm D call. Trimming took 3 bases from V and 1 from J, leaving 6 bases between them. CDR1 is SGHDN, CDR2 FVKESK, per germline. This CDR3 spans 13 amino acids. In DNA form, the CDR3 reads TGTGCCAGCAGCCACGGGTGGAACACTGAAGCTTTCTTT. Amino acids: CASSHGWNTEAFF.

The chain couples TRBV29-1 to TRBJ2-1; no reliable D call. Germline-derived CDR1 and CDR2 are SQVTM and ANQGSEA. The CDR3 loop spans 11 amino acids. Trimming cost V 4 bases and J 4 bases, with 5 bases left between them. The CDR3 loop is CSVAPYNEQFF. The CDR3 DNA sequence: TGCAGCGTTGCACCGTACAATGAGCAGTTCTTC.

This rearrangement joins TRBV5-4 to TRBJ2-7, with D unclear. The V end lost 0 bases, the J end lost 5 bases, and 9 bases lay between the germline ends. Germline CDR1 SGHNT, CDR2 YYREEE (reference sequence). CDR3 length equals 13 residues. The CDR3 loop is CASSLDSLNEQYF. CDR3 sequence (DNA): TGTGCCAGCAGCTTGGACTCCCTGAACGAGCAGTACTTC.

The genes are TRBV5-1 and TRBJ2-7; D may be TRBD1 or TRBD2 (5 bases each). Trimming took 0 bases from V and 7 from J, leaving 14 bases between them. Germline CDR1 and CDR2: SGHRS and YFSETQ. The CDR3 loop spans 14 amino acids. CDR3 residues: CASSLAQGPGEQYF. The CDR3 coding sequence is TGCGCCAGCAGCTTGGCCCAGGGACCGGGAGAGCAGTACTTC.

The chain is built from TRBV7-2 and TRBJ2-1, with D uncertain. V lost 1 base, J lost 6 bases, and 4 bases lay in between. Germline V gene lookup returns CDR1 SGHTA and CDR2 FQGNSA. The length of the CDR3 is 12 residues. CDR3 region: CASSLDINEQFF. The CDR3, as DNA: TGTGCCAGCAGCTTAGATATCAATGAGCAGTTCTTC.

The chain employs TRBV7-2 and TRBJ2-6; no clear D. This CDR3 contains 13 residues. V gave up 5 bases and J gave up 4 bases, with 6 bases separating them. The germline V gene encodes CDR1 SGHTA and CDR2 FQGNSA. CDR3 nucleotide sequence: TGTGCCAGCAGCACACAGGGGGCCAACGTCCTGACTTTC. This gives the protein CASSTQGANVLTF.

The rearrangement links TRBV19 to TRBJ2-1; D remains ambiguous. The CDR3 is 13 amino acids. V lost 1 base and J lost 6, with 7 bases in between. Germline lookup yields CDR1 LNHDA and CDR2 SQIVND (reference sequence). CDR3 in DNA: TGTGCCAGTAGTATAGGGAATAGCAATGAGCAGTTCTTC. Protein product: CASSIGNSNEQFF.

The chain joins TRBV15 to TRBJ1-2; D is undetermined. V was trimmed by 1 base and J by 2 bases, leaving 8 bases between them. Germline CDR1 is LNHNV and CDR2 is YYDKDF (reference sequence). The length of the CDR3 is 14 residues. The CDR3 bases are TGTGCCACCAGCAGAGCTACCGAGAACTATGGCTACACCTTC. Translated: CATSRATENYGYTF.

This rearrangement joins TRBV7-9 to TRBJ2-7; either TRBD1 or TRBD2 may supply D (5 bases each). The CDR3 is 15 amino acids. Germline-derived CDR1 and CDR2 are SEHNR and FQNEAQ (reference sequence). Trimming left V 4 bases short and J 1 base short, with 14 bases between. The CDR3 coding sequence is TGTGCCAGCAGCTGGGGCCCGGGACGGTCCTACGAGCAGTACTTC. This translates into CASSWGPGRSYEQYF.

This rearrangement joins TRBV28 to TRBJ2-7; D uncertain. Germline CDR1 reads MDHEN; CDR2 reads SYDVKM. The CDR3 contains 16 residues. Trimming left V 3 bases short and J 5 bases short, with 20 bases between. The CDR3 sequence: CASSLGQKGWWDEQYF. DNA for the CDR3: TGTGCCAGCAGTTTGGGCCAAAAGGGATGGTGGGACGAGCAGTACTTC.

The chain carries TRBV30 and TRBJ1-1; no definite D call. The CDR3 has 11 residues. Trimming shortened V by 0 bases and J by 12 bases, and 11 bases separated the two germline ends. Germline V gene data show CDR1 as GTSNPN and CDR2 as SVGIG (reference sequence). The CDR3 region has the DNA TGTGCCTGGAGTGTACTTAAAACGTCTTTCTTT. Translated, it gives CAWSVLKTSFF.

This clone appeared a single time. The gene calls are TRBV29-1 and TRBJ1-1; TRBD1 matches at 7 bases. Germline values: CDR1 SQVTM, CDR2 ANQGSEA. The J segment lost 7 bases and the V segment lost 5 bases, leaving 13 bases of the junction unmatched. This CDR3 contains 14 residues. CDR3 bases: TGCAGCGTTACATTTATTCTTAGGGACAGTGAAGCTTTCTTT. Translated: CSVTFILRDSEAFF.

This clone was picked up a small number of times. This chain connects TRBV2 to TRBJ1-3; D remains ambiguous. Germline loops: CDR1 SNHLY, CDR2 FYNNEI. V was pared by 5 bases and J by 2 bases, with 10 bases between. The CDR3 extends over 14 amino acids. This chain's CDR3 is CASSIGSAGNTIYF. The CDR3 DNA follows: TGTGCCAGCAGTATCGGATCGGCTGGAAACACCATATATTTT.

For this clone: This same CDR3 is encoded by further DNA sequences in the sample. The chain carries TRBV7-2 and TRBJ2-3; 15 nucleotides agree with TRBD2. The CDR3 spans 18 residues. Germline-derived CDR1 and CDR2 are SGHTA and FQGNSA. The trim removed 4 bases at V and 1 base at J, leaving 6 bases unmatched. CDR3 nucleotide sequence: TGTGCCAGCAGCTCAGGACTAGCGGGGGGGCCGGGCACAGATACGCAGTATTTT. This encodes CASSSGLAGGPGTDTQYF. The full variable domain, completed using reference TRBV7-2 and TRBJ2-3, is GAGVSQSPSNKVTEKGKDVELRCDPISGHTALYWYRQSLGQGLEFLIYFQGNSAPDKSGLPSDRFSAERTGGSVSTLTIQRTQQEDSAVYLCASSSGLAGGPGTDTQYFGPGTRLTVL.

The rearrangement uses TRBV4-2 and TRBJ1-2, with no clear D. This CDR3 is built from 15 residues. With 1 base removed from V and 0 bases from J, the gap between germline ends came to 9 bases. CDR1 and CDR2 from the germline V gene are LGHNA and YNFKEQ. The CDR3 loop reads CASSQGRQTNYGYTF. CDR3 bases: TGTGCCAGCAGCCAAGGAAGACAAACTAACTATGGCTACACCTTC.

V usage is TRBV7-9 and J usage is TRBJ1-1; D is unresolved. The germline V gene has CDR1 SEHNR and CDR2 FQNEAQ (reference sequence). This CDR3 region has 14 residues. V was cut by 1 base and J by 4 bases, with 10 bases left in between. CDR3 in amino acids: CASSLGKGGTEAFF. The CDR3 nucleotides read TGTGCCAGCAGCTTAGGCAAGGGCGGCACTGAAGCTTTCTTT.

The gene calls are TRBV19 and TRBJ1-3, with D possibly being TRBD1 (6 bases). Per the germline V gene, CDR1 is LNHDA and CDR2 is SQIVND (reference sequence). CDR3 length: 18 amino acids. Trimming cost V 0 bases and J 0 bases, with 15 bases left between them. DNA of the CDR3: TGTGCCAGTAGTATAGAAGGCAGGGGAGTCTACTCTGGAAACACCATATATTTT. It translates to CASSIEGRGVYSGNTIYF.

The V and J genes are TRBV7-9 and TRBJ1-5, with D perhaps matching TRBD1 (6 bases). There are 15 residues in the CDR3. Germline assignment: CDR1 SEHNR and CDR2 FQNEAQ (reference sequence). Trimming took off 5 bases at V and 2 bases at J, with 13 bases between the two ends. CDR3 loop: CASSPTEGGNQPQHF. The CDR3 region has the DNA TGTGCCAGCAGCCCGACTGAGGGGGGCAATCAGCCCCAGCATTTT. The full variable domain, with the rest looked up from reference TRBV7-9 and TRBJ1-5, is DTGVSQNPRHKITKRGQNVTFRCDPISEHNRLYWYRQTLGQGPEFLTYFQNEAQLEKSRLLSDRFSAERPKGSFSTLEIQRTEQGDSAMYLCASSPTEGGNQPQHFGDGTRLSIL.

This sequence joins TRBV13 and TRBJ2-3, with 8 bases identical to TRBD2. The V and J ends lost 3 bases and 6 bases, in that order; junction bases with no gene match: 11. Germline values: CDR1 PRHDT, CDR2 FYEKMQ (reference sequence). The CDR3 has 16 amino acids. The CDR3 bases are TGTGCCAGCAGCTTCTACTCCGGGGGGGCACGCGATACGCAGTATTTT. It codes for CASSFYSGGARDTQYF.

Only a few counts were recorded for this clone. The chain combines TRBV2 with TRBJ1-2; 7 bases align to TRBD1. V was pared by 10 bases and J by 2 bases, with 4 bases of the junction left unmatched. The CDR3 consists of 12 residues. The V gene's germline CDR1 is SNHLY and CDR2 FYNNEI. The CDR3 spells CATGTENYGYTF. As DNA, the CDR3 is TGTGCCACTGGGACAGAAAACTATGGCTACACCTTC.

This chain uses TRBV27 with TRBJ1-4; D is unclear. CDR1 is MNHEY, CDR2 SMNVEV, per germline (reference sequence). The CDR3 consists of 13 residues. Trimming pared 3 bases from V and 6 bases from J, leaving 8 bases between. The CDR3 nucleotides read TGTGCCAGCAGTTTGGGTCTATATGAAAAACTGTTTTTT. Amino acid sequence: CASSLGLYEKLFF.

As DNA, the CDR3 is TGCGCCAGCAGCTTGGCTCTAGGGGGCACAGATACGCAGTATTTT. Its translation: CASSLALGGTDTQYF. This sequence joins TRBV5-1 and TRBJ2-3; weak D call: TRBD1 (5 bases). The CDR3 sequence is 15 residues long. Germline V lookup: CDR1 SGHRS, CDR2 YFSETQ. The V and J ends lost 0 bases and 1 base respectively, with 9 bases between them.

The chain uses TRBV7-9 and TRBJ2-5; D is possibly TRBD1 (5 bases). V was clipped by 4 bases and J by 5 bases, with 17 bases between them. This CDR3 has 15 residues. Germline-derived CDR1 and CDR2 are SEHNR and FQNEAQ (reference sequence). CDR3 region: CASSSPGIGKETQYF. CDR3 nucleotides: TGTGCCAGCAGCTCCCCAGGGATAGGGAAGGAGACCCAGTACTTC.

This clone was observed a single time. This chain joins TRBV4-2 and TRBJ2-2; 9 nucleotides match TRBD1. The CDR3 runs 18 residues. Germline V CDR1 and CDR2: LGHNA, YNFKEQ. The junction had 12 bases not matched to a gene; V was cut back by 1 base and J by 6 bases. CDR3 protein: CASSQGIQGADGAGELFF. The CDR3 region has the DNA TGTGCCAGCAGCCAAGGGATACAGGGGGCTGATGGGGCCGGGGAGCTGTTTTTT.

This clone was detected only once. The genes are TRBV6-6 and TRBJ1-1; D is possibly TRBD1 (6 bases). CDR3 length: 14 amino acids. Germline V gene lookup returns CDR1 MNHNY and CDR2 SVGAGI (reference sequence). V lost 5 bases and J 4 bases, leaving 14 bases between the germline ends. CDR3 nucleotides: TGTGCCAGCAGTCCCCCGGGGGGCGGCACTGAAGCTTTCTTT. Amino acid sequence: CASSPPGGGTEAFF.